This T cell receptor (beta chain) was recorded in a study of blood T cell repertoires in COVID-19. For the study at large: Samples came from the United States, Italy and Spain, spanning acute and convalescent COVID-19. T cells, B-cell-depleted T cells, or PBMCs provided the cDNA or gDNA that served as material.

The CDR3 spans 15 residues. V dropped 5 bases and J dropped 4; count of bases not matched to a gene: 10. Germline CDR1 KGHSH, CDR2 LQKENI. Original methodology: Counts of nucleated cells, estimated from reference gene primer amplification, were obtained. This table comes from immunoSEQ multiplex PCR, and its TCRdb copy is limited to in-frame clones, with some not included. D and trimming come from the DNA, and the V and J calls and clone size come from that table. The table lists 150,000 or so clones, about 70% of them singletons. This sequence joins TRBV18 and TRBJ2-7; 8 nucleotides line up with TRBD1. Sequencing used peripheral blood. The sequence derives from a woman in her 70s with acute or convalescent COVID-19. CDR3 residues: CASSDPWTGNYEQYF. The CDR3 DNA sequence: TGTGCCAGCTCAGACCCTTGGACAGGGAATTACGAGCAGTACTTC.